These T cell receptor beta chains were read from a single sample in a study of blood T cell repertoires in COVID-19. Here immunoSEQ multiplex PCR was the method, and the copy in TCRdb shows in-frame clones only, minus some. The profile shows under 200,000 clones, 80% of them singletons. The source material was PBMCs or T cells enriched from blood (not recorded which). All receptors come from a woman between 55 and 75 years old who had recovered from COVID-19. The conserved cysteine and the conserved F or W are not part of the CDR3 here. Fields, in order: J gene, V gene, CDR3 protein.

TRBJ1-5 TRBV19 ASSPDRSEPQH
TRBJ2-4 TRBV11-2 ASSLGSGIGIQY
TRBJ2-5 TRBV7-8 ASSAGGLAGGEETQY
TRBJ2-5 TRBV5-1 ASSSTGPQETQY
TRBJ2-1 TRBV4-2 ASSRETSGDNEQF
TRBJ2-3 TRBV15 ATSRLLGPFLTDTQY
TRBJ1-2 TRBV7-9 ASSLSSTGGAWGYT
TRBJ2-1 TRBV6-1 ASSEVGQGSYNEQF
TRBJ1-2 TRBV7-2 ASSTTGYYGYGYT
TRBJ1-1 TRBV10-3 AISESDRVSEAF
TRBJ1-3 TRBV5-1 ASSLALSPGNTIY
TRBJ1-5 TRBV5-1 ASSLESANQPQH
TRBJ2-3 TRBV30 AWSVGQGARTDTQY
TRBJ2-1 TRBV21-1 AISLTQTGEF
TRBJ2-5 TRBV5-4 ASSVRLAGGQETQY
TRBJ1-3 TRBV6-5 ASSSGTGDGNTIY
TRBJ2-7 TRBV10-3 AISDTSGGPLTYEQY
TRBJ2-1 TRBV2 ASTHSGTRINNEQF
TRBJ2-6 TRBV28 ASRTDSKYSGANVLT
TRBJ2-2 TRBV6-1 ASSEGWGGSARRELF
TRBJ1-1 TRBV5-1 ASSVTGGTEAF
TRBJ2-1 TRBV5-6 ASSRGTGSYNEQF
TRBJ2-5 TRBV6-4 ASSESQGRLQETQY
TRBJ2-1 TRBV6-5 ASSYYSGGSYNEQF
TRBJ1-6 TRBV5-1 ASSTGTGSSPLH
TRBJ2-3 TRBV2 ASSHLAGGSTDTQY
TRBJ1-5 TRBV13 ASSRGQGAVGNQPQH
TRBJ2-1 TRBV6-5 ASSYGSGATTNEQF
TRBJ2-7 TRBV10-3 AISGANYEQY
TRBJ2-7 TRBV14 ASSPGQGISYEQY
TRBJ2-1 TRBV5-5 ASSFIGQGLNEQF
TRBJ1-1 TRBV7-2 ASSLNGNTEAF
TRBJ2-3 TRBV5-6 ASSLWGLGTDTQY
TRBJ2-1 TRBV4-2 ASSQTAVLREGGGNEQF
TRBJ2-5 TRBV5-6 ASSGLTGGGTQY
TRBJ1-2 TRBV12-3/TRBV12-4 ASRGGGMGGYT
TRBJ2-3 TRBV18 ASSRGTGGSEDTQY
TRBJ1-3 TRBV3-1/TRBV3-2 ASSQEGGTSGNTIY
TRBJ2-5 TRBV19 ASSIKTARETQY
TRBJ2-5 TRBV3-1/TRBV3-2 ASWAGLATETQY
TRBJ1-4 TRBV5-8 ASSLSGSGGREKLF
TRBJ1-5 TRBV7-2 ASSGRTGTMNQPQH
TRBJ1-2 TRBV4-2 ASSEKQGSGYT
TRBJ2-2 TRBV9 ASSVSGLGTGELF
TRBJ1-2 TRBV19 ASTLDRDMDNGYT
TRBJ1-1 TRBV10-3 AIRGVQGATSAEAF
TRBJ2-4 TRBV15 ATSRDQAGGKNIQY
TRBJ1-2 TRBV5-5 ASSMRTGKDNYGYT
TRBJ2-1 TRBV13 ASTLPGTYNEQF
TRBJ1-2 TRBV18 ASSEGGTNYGYT
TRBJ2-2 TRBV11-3 ASSFVGGGELF
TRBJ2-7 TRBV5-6 ASSLGQRGVEQY
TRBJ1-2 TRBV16 ASSQFSGTNYGYT
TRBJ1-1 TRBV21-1 ASSKDLGGRTEAF
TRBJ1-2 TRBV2 ASRGQRVENT
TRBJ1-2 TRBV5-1 ASSLSLTNYGYT
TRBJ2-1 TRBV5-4 ASSFDLLIAGGNEQF
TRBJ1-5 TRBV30 AWSVQENQPQH
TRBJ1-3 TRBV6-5 ATTVGTGPGNTIY